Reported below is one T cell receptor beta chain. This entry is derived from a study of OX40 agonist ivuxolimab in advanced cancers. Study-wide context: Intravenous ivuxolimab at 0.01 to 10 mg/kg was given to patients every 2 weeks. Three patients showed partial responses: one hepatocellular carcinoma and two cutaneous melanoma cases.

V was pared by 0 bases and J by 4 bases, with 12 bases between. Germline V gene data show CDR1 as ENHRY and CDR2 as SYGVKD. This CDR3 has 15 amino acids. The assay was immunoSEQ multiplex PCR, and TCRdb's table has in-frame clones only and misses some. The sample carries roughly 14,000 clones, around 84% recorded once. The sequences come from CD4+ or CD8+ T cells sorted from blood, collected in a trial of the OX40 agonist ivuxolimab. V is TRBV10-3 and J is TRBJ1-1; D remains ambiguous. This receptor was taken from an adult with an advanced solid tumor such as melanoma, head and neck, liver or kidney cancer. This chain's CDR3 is CAISESAALGTEAFF. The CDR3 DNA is TGTGCCATCAGTGAGTCGGCCGCTCTGGGCACTGAAGCTTTCTTT.